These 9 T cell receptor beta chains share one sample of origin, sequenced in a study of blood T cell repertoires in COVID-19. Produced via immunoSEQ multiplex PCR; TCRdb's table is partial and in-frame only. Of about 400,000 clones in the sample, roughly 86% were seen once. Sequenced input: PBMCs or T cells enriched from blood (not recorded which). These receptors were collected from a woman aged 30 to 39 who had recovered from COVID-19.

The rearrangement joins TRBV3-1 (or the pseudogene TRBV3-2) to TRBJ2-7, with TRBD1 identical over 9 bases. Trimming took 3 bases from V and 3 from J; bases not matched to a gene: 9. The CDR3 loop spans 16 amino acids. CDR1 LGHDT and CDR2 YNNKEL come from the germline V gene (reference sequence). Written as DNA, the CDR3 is TGTGCCAGCAGCCACACGGGACAGGGTAGAATCTACGAGCAGTACTTC. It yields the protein CASSHTGQGRIYEQYF.

CDR3 DNA sequence: TGTGCCAGCAGTTCAGGGTCTAATCAGCCCCAGCATTTT. The encoded protein is CASSSGSNQPQHF. V usage is TRBV6-4 and J usage is TRBJ1-5, with TRBD1 as a possible D gene (5 bases). Germline CDR1 and CDR2: MRHNA and SNTAGT. The CDR3 has 13 residues. Deletions cut 5 bases from V and 4 bases from J, with 9 bases between.

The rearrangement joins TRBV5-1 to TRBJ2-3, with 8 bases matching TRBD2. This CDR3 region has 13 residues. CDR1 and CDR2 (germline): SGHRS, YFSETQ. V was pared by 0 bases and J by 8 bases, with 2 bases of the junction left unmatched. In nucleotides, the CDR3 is TGCGCCAGCAGCTTGGTGCTAGCGGGTACGCAGTATTTT. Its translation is CASSLVLAGTQYF.

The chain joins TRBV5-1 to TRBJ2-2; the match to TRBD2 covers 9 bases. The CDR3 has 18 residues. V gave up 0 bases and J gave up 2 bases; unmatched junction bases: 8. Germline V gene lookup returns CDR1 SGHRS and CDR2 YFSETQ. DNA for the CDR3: TGCGCCAGCAGCTTGGCTACGGCTAGCGGGATAAACACCGGGGAGCTGTTTTTT. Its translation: CASSLATASGINTGELFF.

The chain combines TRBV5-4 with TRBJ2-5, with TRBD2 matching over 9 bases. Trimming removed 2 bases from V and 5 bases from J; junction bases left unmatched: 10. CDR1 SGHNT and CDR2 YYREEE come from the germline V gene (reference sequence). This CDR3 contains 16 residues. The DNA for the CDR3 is TGTGCCAGCAGCTTAAGTTTTAGCGGGAGCGGGGAGACCCAGTACTTC. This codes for CASSLSFSGSGETQYF.

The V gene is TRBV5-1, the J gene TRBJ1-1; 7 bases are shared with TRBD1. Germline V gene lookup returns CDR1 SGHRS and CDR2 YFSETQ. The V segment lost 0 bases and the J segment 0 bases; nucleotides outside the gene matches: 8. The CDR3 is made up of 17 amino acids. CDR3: CASSLETRTGMNTEAFF. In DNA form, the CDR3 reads TGCGCCAGCAGCTTGGAGACAAGGACAGGTATGAACACTGAAGCTTTCTTT.

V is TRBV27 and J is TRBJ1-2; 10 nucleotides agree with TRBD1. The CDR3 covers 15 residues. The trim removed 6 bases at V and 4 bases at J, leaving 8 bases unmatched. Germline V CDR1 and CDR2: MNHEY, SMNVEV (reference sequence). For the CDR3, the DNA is TGTGCCAGCAGGGCCTCGACAGGGGGCGGCTATGGCTACACCTTC. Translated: CASRASTGGGYGYTF.

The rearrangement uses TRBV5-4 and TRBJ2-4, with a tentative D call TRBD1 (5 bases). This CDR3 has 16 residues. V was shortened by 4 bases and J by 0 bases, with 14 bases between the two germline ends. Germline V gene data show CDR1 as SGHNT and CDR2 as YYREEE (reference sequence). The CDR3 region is CASSPDSFLAKNIQYF. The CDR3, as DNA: TGTGCCAGCAGCCCTGACAGCTTCCTAGCCAAAAACATTCAGTACTTC.

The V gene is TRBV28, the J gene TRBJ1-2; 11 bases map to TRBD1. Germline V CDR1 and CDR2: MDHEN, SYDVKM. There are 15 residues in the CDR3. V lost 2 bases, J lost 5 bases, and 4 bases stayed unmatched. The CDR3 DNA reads TGTGCCAGCAGTTTAGGGGGGACAGGGGGTTATGGCTACACCTTC. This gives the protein CASSLGGTGGYGYTF.